This T cell receptor (beta chain) was obtained from a study of shared clonotypes between healthy human individuals. Each sample came from a Caucasian adult donor living in Nashville, Tennessee. The study used about 100 million PBMCs per unsorted sample for genomic DNA. The assay was immunoSEQ multiplex PCR, and TCRdb's table has in-frame clones only and misses some. The sample lists 450,000 to 500,000 clones; around 80% were seen once. This CDR3 has 15 amino acids. V was cut by 1 base and J by 0 bases, with 9 bases left in between. The V gene's germline CDR1 is SGHDN and CDR2 FVKESK. This clone has only a few counts.

The specimen sequenced was PBMCs. The V gene is TRBV14, the J gene TRBJ1-1; tentatively, D is TRBD1 (6 bases). The source of this sequence is a woman aged 40 to 50 in good health. Some clones in this sample may be carry-over from other donors' samples. The CDR3 DNA reads TGTGCCAGCAGCCAAGTAGGGGGTATGAACACTGAAGCTTTCTTT. Translation gives CASSQVGGMNTEAFF.